Listed here are 26 T cell receptor beta chains from one sample, sequenced in a study of low-dose radiotherapy and immunotherapy resistance in tumors (dated by TCRdb to between 2021 and 2024). The run used an Illumina HiSeq 2500. First-strand cDNA was synthesized using Superscript III and a set of TRAV- and TRBV-specific primers, so that both TCRalpha and TCRbeta chains were covered. TCRs were amplified for 20 to 25 PCR cycles with Phusion, using a constant-region primer paired with the adapter attached to the V primers. TCRdb reprocessing: public reads trimmed at Q25 with fastp, clones called with MiXCR, in-frame beta chains kept. Rows merge per CDR3 protein into single entries with the most common DNA and genes. The sample has almost 40,000 distinct CDR3 sequences on record, 31% of them singletons. The top ten clonotypes cover 3.5% to 4.5% of the sample. The intended sense of this specimen's time point label: before trial treatment.

The sequenced sample was PBMCs, obtained before treatment. The receptors come from a male donor with gallbladder cancer.

Of note for this clonotype: Given a far larger clone just one base away, this is likely a sequencing read error. This chain links TRBV2 with TRBJ2-7; a possible D gene is TRBD1 (5 bases). This CDR3 has 12 residues. CDR1 SNHLY and CDR2 FYNNEI come from the germline V gene. Deletions cut 1 base from V and 10 bases from J, with 11 bases between. CDR3 DNA sequence: TGTGCCAGCAGTGAAGAGGGGCTCTATCAGTACTTC. Translating it yields CASSEEGLYQYF.

This clonotype was picked up many times. The chain carries TRBV6-5 and TRBJ2-3; no firm D call. Germline V gene data show CDR1 as MNHEY and CDR2 as SVGAGI. The V gene lost 5 bases and the J gene lost 8 bases, with 14 bases spanning the gap. The CDR3 loop spans 13 amino acids. The CDR3 sequence is CASSPNWDGTQYF. The CDR3 DNA is TGTGCCAGCAGTCCCAACTGGGATGGTACGCAGTATTTT.

This clonotype was detected ten times or more. It differs at one base from a far larger clone, so likely a read error. The V and J genes are TRBV7-3 and TRBJ2-1, with a weak D call TRBD1 (5 bases). This CDR3 has 18 amino acids. V lost 5 bases and J lost 10, with 30 bases in between. CDR1 and CDR2 (germline): SGHTA, FQGTGA. In DNA, the CDR3 is TGTGCCAGCAGCCCACGGCGGCAGGGCGAGTTTCCCCCTCTCGAGCAGTTCTTC. Its translation: CASSPRRQGEFPPLEQFF. Based on the CDR3 plus reference TRBV7-3 and TRBJ2-1, the full variable domain is GAGVSQTPSNKVTEKGKYVELRCDPISGHTALYWYRQSLGQGPEFLIYFQGTGAADDSGLPNDRFFAVRPEGSVSTLKIQRTERGDSAVYLCASSPRRQGEFPPLEQFFGPGTRLTVL.

This clonotype was picked up many times. The rearrangement uses TRBV23-1 and TRBJ2-7; tentatively, D is TRBD1 or TRBD2 (5 bases each). TRBV23-1 is placed among ORFs of uncertain function. The CDR3 length is 14 residues. V was trimmed by 5 bases and J by 3 bases, leaving 14 bases between them. CDR3: CASSKPGRVYEQYF. The DNA for the CDR3 is TGCGCCAGCAGTAAACCGGGACGGGTCTACGAGCAGTACTTC.

This clonotype has a count of ten or more. This sequence joins TRBV6-2 or TRBV6-3 and TRBJ2-1; D not resolved. V lost 0 bases and J lost 4, with 16 bases in between. Per the germline V gene, CDR1 is MNHEY and CDR2 is SVGEGT. The CDR3 is 17 residues long. The CDR3 is CASSYSTDHPPYNEQFF. CDR3 bases: TGTGCCAGCAGTTACTCTACCGACCATCCCCCTTACAATGAGCAGTTCTTC.

In this sample, this clonotype turned up many times. The V call is TRBV6-2 or TRBV6-3, the J call TRBJ2-6, with 9 nucleotides matching TRBD1. CDR1 is MNHEY and CDR2 is SVGEGT in the germline V gene. The CDR3 covers 18 residues. With V trimmed by 6 bases and J by 2 bases, 11 bases remained unmatched. The CDR3 bases are TGTGCCAGCAGGCTATCGCCGGGACAGGGTGCTGGGGCCAACGTCCTGACTTTC. Its protein is CASRLSPGQGAGANVLTF.

V and J are TRBV30 and TRBJ2-1; weak D call: TRBD2 (6 bases). Germline V gives CDR1 GTSNPN, CDR2 SVGIG (reference sequence). This CDR3 contains 14 residues. V lost 5 bases and J 4 bases, leaving 15 bases between the germline ends. In nucleotides, the CDR3 is TGTGCCTGGTCGAGGGAGGATTCTTACAATGAGCAGTTCTTC. This gives the protein CAWSREDSYNEQFF.

This clonotype came up many times. The chain is built from TRBV29-1 and TRBJ2-2, with D unresolved. V shed 3 bases and J shed 2 bases, with 10 bases lying between them. This CDR3 is 14 amino acids long. Looked up from germline, CDR1 is SQVTM and CDR2 is ANQGSEA. CDR3 amino acids: CSVDGAGNTGELFF. In nucleotides, the CDR3 is TGCAGCGTTGACGGCGCAGGAAACACCGGGGAGCTGTTTTTT.

Remarks on this clonotype: A far larger clone is off by one base, so a read error is likely. The chain employs TRBV20-1 and TRBJ2-7, with 9 bases that match TRBD2. The germline gives CDR1 DFQATT, CDR2 SNEGSKA (reference sequence). The CDR3 contains 15 residues. The CDR3 DNA follows: TGCGCCAAAACTGGCGGGAGGGCCTCCTGGAATGAGCAGTACTTC. It is translated as CAKTGGRASWNEQYF.

This clonotype was recorded at least ten times. This sequence joins TRBV6-2 or TRBV6-3 and TRBJ2-1; a weak D match, TRBD1 (5 bases). V lost 8 bases to trimming and J lost 7 bases, with 15 bases between them. The CDR3 contains 13 residues. Germline CDR1 is MNHEY and CDR2 is SVGEGT. The CDR3 spells CASFARVINEQFF. CDR3 bases: TGTGCCAGCTTCGCCAGGGTAATAAATGAGCAGTTCTTC.

The genes are TRBV28 and TRBJ2-7, with D perhaps TRBD1 or TRBD2 (5 bases each). The germline CDR1 and CDR2 sequences are MDHEN and SYDVKM. The CDR3 loop spans 10 amino acids. Trimming pared 11 bases from V and 3 bases from J, leaving 8 bases between. CDR3 nucleotide sequence: TGTGCCCTGGGGGACTACGAGCAGTACTTC. It specifies CALGDYEQYF.

The chain employs TRBV15 and TRBJ2-7, with TRBD1 as a possible D gene (7 bases). V was cut by 1 base and J by 3 bases, with 10 bases left in between. Germline V gene lookup returns CDR1 LNHNV and CDR2 YYDKDF (reference sequence). The CDR3 totals 14 residues. The CDR3 sequence is CATSRGGDSYEQYF. The CDR3 nucleotides are TGTGCCACCAGCAGAGGCGGGGACAGCTACGAGCAGTACTTC.

This clonotype has a handful of counts. The V and J genes are TRBV6-1 and TRBJ2-3; the match to TRBD1 covers 8 bases. The CDR3 covers 17 residues. Trimming removed 5 bases from V and 4 bases from J; junction bases left unmatched: 14. CDR1 is MNHNS, CDR2 SASEGT, per germline. In nucleotides, the CDR3 is TGTGCCAGCAGTTACTCCGATCTGCCAGGGGGCCCAGATACGCAGTATTTT. This gives the protein CASSYSDLPGGPDTQYF.

By proportion, this clonotype is medium-sized. The rearrangement joins TRBV27 to TRBJ2-2, with D perhaps matching TRBD2 (6 bases). Germline CDR1 reads MNHEY; CDR2 reads SMNVEV (reference sequence). The V end lost 2 bases, the J end lost 2 bases, and 9 bases lay between the germline ends. The CDR3 is made up of 15 amino acids. CDR3 residues: CASSLGEANTGELFF. The CDR3 DNA sequence: TGTGCCAGCAGTTTAGGGGAGGCAAACACCGGGGAGCTGTTTTTT.

This chain connects TRBV28 to TRBJ2-3; 9 bases agree with TRBD1. This CDR3 has 16 residues. Germline V CDR1 and CDR2: MDHEN, SYDVKM. The V gene end was trimmed by 4 bases and the J gene end by 6 bases; junction bases not matched to a gene: 11. Here the CDR3 DNA reads TGTGCCAGCAGTTCGCCCCTGGGACAGGGTGCTGATACGCAGTATTTT. Its translation: CASSSPLGQGADTQYF.

The chain couples TRBV12-3 or TRBV12-4 to TRBJ1-2; D may be TRBD1 (6 bases). The CDR3 totals 12 residues. The ends were cut back, 5 bases at V and 8 bases at J, with 12 bases in the middle. As DNA, the CDR3 is TGTGCCAGCAGTCAAACGAGGGGGGGCTACACCTTC. Protein: CASSQTRGGYTF.

This clonotype was counted at least ten times. This chain joins TRBV18 and TRBJ2-3; 7 positions agree with TRBD2. V gave up 3 bases and J gave up 3 bases; unmatched junction bases: 6. CDR1 and CDR2 (germline): KGHSH, LQKENI. The CDR3 length is 15 residues. The CDR3 is CASSPAGGGTDTQYF. CDR3 sequence (DNA): TGTGCCAGCTCACCCGCCGGCGGGGGAACAGATACGCAGTATTTT.

This clonotype was seen many times. The genes are TRBV15 and TRBJ2-1; 11 nucleotides match TRBD2. This CDR3 has 18 amino acids. CDR1 is LNHNV and CDR2 is YYDKDF in the germline V gene (reference sequence). J lost 1 base, V lost 0 bases, and 5 bases had no gene match. In DNA, the CDR3 is TGTGCCACCAGCAGAGATCTCACTAGCGGGGGATCCTACAATGAGCAGTTCTTC. It translates to CATSRDLTSGGSYNEQFF. The variable domain in full, completed from reference TRBV15 and TRBJ2-1, reads DAMVIQNPRYQVTQFGKPVTLSCSQTLNHNVMYWYQQKSSQAPKLLFHYYDKDFNNEADTPDNFQSRRPNTSFCFLDIRSPGLGDTAMYLCATSRDLTSGGSYNEQFFGPGTRLTVL.

In this sample, this clonotype turned up many times. The rearrangement uses TRBV12-3 or TRBV12-4 and TRBJ2-3; D may be TRBD1 (5 bases). Between the trimmed V and J ends, which lost 4 bases and 9 bases, there was a span of 17 bases. This CDR3 comprises 14 residues. The CDR3 DNA sequence: TGTGCCAGCAGTTCCGTTCCAGGGCGTTCGACGCAGTATTTT. Protein: CASSSVPGRSTQYF.

The V and J genes are TRBV27 and TRBJ2-3, with 9 bases that match TRBD1. Germline CDR1 and CDR2: MNHEY and SMNVEV (reference sequence). V lost 6 bases and J lost 4; bases outside the gene matches: 5. There are 14 residues in the CDR3. The CDR3 loop is CASRTTGGSDTQYF. DNA of the CDR3: TGTGCCAGCAGGACGACAGGGGGTTCAGATACGCAGTATTTT.

This clonotype has a count of ten or more. The rearrangement uses TRBV7-2 and TRBJ2-5; 14 nucleotides match TRBD2. CDR3 size: 14 residues. Germline assignment: CDR1 SGHTA and CDR2 FQGNSA. Trimming at V came to 1 base and at J to 9 bases, leaving 1 base not matched to a gene. CDR3 DNA: TGTGCCAGCAGCTTAGGACTAGCGGGAGGGCCCCAGTACTTC. This translates into CASSLGLAGGPQYF. Combining the CDR3 with reference TRBV7-2 and TRBJ2-5 gives the whole variable domain GAGVSQSPSNKVTEKGKDVELRCDPISGHTALYWYRQSLGQGLEFLIYFQGNSAPDKSGLPSDRFSAERTGGSVSTLTIQRTQQEDSAVYLCASSLGLAGGPQYFGPGTRLLVL.

There are many counts of this clonotype. The rearrangement joins TRBV5-6 to TRBJ2-7, with 8 bases lining up with TRBD1. The ends lost 4 bases at V and 7 bases at J; junction bases unmatched: 7. Germline lookup yields CDR1 SGHDT and CDR2 YYEEEE. This CDR3 comprises 13 residues. The CDR3: CASSKQGVGEQYF. The CDR3 nucleotides read TGTGCCAGCAGCAAACAGGGGGTTGGGGAGCAGTACTTC.

The V call is TRBV11-2, the J call TRBJ2-1; D call uncertain. V lost 5 bases and J lost 0, with 14 bases in between. Germline V gene data show CDR1 as SGHAT and CDR2 as FQNNGV. The CDR3 extends over 16 amino acids. In DNA, the CDR3 is TGTGCCAGCAGCGCCGAGGTCACCTACTCCTACAATGAGCAGTTCTTC. It encodes CASSAEVTYSYNEQFF.

This clonotype was detected ten times or more. The chain links TRBV7-2 to TRBJ2-3; 9 bases agree with TRBD1. The V gene's germline CDR1 is SGHTA and CDR2 FQGNSA. The CDR3 spans 19 residues. With V trimmed by 2 bases and J by 1 base, 13 bases remained unmatched. The CDR3 spells CASSLYSRQQGARTDTQYF. CDR3 sequence (DNA): TGTGCCAGCAGCTTATATTCCCGTCAACAGGGGGCACGCACAGATACGCAGTATTTT.

In this sample, this clonotype turned up many times. The chain has TRBV20-1 and TRBJ2-1, with 16 bases matching TRBD2. Germline lookup yields CDR1 DFQATT and CDR2 SNEGSKA (reference sequence). The junction had 11 bases not matched to a gene; V was cut back by 6 bases and J by 15 bases. The CDR3 contains 14 residues. CDR3 residues: CSARPGTSGRAGFF. CDR3 nucleotides: TGCAGTGCCCGTCCCGGGACTAGCGGGAGGGCCGGGTTCTTC.

For this clonotype: With only one base between it and a far larger clone, this is likely a read error. This chain connects TRBV12-3 or TRBV12-4 to TRBJ1-1, with D possibly being TRBD1 (5 bases). The CDR3 spans 14 residues. Trimming took off 7 bases at V and 7 bases at J, with 19 bases between the two ends. The CDR3 sequence is CASIPLQGEGEAFF. The DNA of the CDR3 is TGTGCCAGCATCCCCCTGCAGGGAGAGGGTGAAGCTTTCTTT.